This note documents a single T cell receptor (beta chain) sequence. Antigen specificity is unknown. One heparinised draw, averaging about 110 mL, was taken per donor. Sorting produced populations that all topped 98% purity. The V segment lost 1 base and the J segment 4 bases; nucleotides outside the gene matches: 9. This CDR3 region has 16 residues. Germline lookup yields CDR1 MNHNY and CDR2 SVGAGI (reference sequence). Investigators reverse transcribed all isolated RNA, so they sequenced expressed TCRB transcripts. Using immunoSEQ multiplex PCR, the repertoire was profiled, and TCRdb retains in-frame clones only, with some absent. This sample has 640,000 or so clones, with over 11% found just once. This sample is drawn from a study of beta chain features in type 1 diabetes. General study findings and limits: A moderate, significant TCRB CDR3 shortening appeared in type 1 diabetes across four CD4+ subsets. The study left unresolved whether HLA type influences TCRB rearrangement.

The sequence came from a man between 18 and 29 years old with type 1 diabetes. Sequenced sample: naive CD4+ T cells from blood. This sequence joins TRBV6-6 and TRBJ2-5; 7 positions agree with TRBD2. The CDR3 loop is CASSYLASGKGETQYF. Written as DNA, the CDR3 is TGTGCCAGCAGTTACTTGGCTAGCGGAAAGGGAGAGACCCAGTACTTC.